The source of this TCR beta chain is a study of T cell repertoires in cytomegalovirus infection. At the level of the study: Public TCR beta signatures indicated both CMV infection and matching HLA type.

Points on this clonotype: Its specificity is unknown.

Study findings and constraints: HLA-C-restricted CMV clonotypes gave the most frequent clonotype in two of eight donors. Pooled public TCR beta family frequency picked out CMV carriers with the relevant HLA.

TCRdb reprocessed the reads with MiXCR, giving one entry per CDR3 protein. The profile covers around 630,000 distinct CDR3 sequences, with 24% appearing a single time and around 7.6% taken by the ten largest. This receptor was obtained from a human donor in good health (CMV status not recorded). Some clones in this sample may be carry-over from other donors' samples. Sequenced sample: CD8+ T cells from PBMCs.

The CDR3 loop is CSVERGASGELFF. The DNA of the CDR3 is TGCAGCGTTGAACGGGGGGCCTCTGGGGAGCTGTTTTTT. V is TRBV29-1 and J is TRBJ2-2, with D perhaps TRBD2 (7 bases). Germline V lookup: CDR1 SQVTM, CDR2 ANQGSEA. The CDR3 totals 13 residues. V shed 2 bases and J shed 8 bases, with 12 bases lying between them.